Each of the 2 T cell receptor beta chains below was sequenced from the same sample in a study of Ad26.COV2.S vaccination and SARS-CoV-2 variants. The treatment: roughly 20 received Ad26.COV2.S at low or high dose, single or two shots; 5 received placebo; per-sample allocation not given. The samples date from day 63 after the first vaccine or placebo injection. TCRdb keeps only in-frame clones here, not all; method: immunoSEQ multiplex PCR. The table records fewer than 400,000 clones, about nine tenths of them present only once. The sample consisted of peripheral blood, taken in a trial of Ad26.COV2.S vaccine versus placebo. All receptors derive from a person aged 18-60 years who received the Ad26.COV2.S COVID-19 vaccine or a placebo.

The chain links TRBV13 to TRBJ2-2; the D is unclear. The ends were cut back, 0 bases at V and 3 bases at J, with 8 bases in the middle. CDR1 PRHDT and CDR2 FYEKMQ come from the germline V gene (reference sequence). The CDR3 contains 15 residues. The CDR3 DNA reads as TGTGCCAGCAGCTTAGGAGACCGCGACACCGGGGAGCTGTTTTTT. Translated, it gives CASSLGDRDTGELFF.

The genes are TRBV27 and TRBJ2-7; 7 positions match TRBD2. This CDR3 is built from 14 residues. The junction had 7 bases not matched to a gene; V was cut back by 5 bases and J by 3 bases. The germline V gene encodes CDR1 MNHEY and CDR2 SMNVEV (reference sequence). The CDR3 sequence is CASSDRGGSYEQYF. DNA of the CDR3: TGTGCCAGCAGTGACCGGGGAGGGAGCTACGAGCAGTACTTC.